Following are 6 T cell receptor beta chains from one sample sequenced in a study of shared clonotypes between healthy human individuals. The table came from immunoSEQ multiplex PCR; TCRdb's copy has only in-frame clones and leaves some out. The table includes fewer than 2.5 million clones, approximately 93% detected once. The sample taken for sequencing was naive CD4+ T cells from PBMCs. Subset here: CD45RA+ positively selected. All receptors derive from a man younger than 35 in good health. Some clones in this sample may be carry-over from other donors' samples.

The chain recombines TRBV5-1 with TRBJ2-3; TRBD2 matches 8 bases. CDR3 size: 16 residues. Germline V lookup: CDR1 SGHRS, CDR2 YFSETQ. V lost 4 bases and J lost 6; bases outside the gene matches: 13. The CDR3 bases are TGCGCCAGCAGCCCCGCACCAGCGGGAGTTTTGGATACGCAGTATTTT. It is translated as CASSPAPAGVLDTQYF.

The chain is built from TRBV19 and TRBJ2-1, with TRBD2 as a possible D gene (6 bases). The germline V and J ends were trimmed by 6 bases and 8 bases, with 23 bases remaining between them. Germline CDR1 and CDR2: LNHDA and SQIVND (reference sequence). This CDR3 has 16 amino acids. This CDR3 is CASRRSDSRRAYEQFF. The CDR3 nucleotides read TGTGCCAGTAGACGAAGCGACTCAAGGAGGGCCTATGAGCAGTTCTTC.

The chain links TRBV11-2 to TRBJ2-2, with a tentative D call TRBD2 (5 bases). V shed 5 bases and J shed 5 bases, with 15 bases lying between them. There are 15 residues in the CDR3. The germline CDR1 and CDR2 sequences are SGHAT and FQNNGV. The CDR3 DNA follows: TGTGCCAGCAGCGGACCTAGCTCTGGGACCGGGGAGCTGTTTTTT. This encodes CASSGPSSGTGELFF.

CDR3 coding DNA: TGTGCCAGCAGCCCAACGAGAGACGGGGATACGCAGTATTTT. Translation gives CASSPTRDGDTQYF. The chain recombines TRBV7-2 with TRBJ2-3; D is unclear. The V and J ends lost 5 bases and 6 bases respectively, with 15 bases between them. Germline loops: CDR1 SGHTA, CDR2 FQGNSA. This CDR3 is 14 amino acids long.

This clone was seen only a few times. The chain joins TRBV7-9 to TRBJ2-1; D might be TRBD1 (6 bases). The CDR3 runs 14 residues. V was clipped by 10 bases and J by 4 bases, with 17 bases between them. Germline V CDR1 and CDR2: SEHNR, FQNEAQ (reference sequence). As DNA, the CDR3 is TGTGCCACGGACAATTCCGGACAGTACAATGAGCAGTTCTTC. Translating gives CATDNSGQYNEQFF.

The genes are TRBV7-9 and TRBJ2-2; 7 positions match TRBD1. The CDR3 length is 19 residues. Looked up from germline, CDR1 is SEHNR and CDR2 is FQNEAQ (reference sequence). The V gene end was trimmed by 2 bases and the J gene end by 6 bases; junction bases not matched to a gene: 18. The CDR3 bases are TGTGCCAGCAGCTTAACGGCCCTACAGGGGCCCCGGGATCCCGGGGAGCTGTTTTTT. Amino acid sequence: CASSLTALQGPRDPGELFF.